Shown below are 13 T cell receptor delta chains from a single sample sequenced in a study of human gamma delta and Vdelta1 T cells. These receptors' targets are unknown. TCRdb used CATT to re-call clones from the PCR reads. There are fewer than 15,000 delta-chain clones in the sample; over 40% occur only once, and about 1.6% lies in the top ten. Material for sequencing was Vdelta1 gamma-delta T cells from blood grown in culture (DOT cells). The source of these receptors is a human donor in good health.

This clone was observed a few times. V usage is TRAV29/DV5 and J usage is TRDJ1; 11 bases are shared with TRDD3. V shed 6 bases and J 7 bases; nucleotides not matched to a gene: 14. Per the germline V gene, CDR1 is NSMFDY and CDR2 is ISSIKDK. CDR3 length: 15 residues. CDR3 in amino acids: CAVTVFWGILPKLIF. Here the CDR3 DNA reads TGTGCAGTTACGGTATTCTGGGGGATACTCCCTAAACTCATCTTT.

This clone was detected only a few times. The V gene is TRDV1, the J gene TRDJ1; 11 nucleotides align to TRDD3. Looked up from germline, CDR1 is TSWWSYY and CDR2 is QGS. V was clipped by 5 bases and J by 0 bases; unmatched bases: 11. This CDR3 spans 18 amino acids. CDR3 amino acids: CALGSGGYGVGYTDKLIF. The DNA for the CDR3 is TGTGCTCTTGGGAGTGGGGGATACGGGGTGGGGTACACCGATAAACTCATCTTT.

The chain recombines TRDV1 with TRDJ1; the D is unclear. Germline CDR1 is TSWWSYY and CDR2 is QGS. Trimming stripped 0 bases from V and 4 bases from J, with 27 bases between. This CDR3 region has 20 residues. This chain's CDR3 is CALGELVFPGPDPSLDKLIF. The CDR3, as DNA: TGTGCTCTTGGGGAACTCGTCTTTCCCGGTCCCGACCCCAGTCTCGATAAACTCATCTTT.

The chain combines TRDV1 with TRDJ1; 12 positions agree with TRDD3. V was clipped by 3 bases and J by 0 bases; unmatched bases: 23. The germline V gene encodes CDR1 TSWWSYY and CDR2 QGS. This CDR3 has 23 amino acids. In nucleotides, the CDR3 is TGTGCTCTTGGGGATCTCGTCGTCGAGACTCTACTGGGGGATACTGGGTACACCGATAAACTCATCTTT. This sequence encodes CALGDLVVETLLGDTGYTDKLIF.

This clone was observed a few times. The chain employs TRDV1 and TRDJ1, with D possibly TRDD3 on 5 matching bases. V lost 3 bases and J 0 bases, leaving 26 bases between the germline ends. The CDR3 is 20 residues long. The germline V gene has CDR1 TSWWSYY and CDR2 QGS. As DNA, the CDR3 is TGTGCTCTTGGGGAGCGTCTACCTCTTACTGGAACCCTTTACACCGATAAACTCATCTTT. Translated: CALGERLPLTGTLYTDKLIF.

The V and J genes are TRDV1 and TRDJ2, with 11 bases lining up with TRDD3. The CDR3 totals 20 residues. The junction had 15 bases not matched to a gene; V was cut back by 4 bases and J by 2 bases. Germline V gene lookup returns CDR1 TSWWSYY and CDR2 QGS. CDR3 loop: CALGAPEDWGIEALTAQLFF. The CDR3 DNA reads as TGTGCTCTTGGGGCCCCGGAGGACTGGGGGATAGAAGCCTTGACAGCACAACTCTTCTTT.

This clone was counted between two and nine times. The chain has TRDV1 and TRDJ2, with a weak D call TRDD3 (5 bases). In germline, CDR1 is TSWWSYY, CDR2 QGS. With 0 bases removed from V and 4 bases from J, the gap between germline ends came to 24 bases. The CDR3 has 20 residues. This CDR3 is CALGELGDGGSDRGTAQLFF. DNA of the CDR3: TGTGCTCTTGGGGAACTAGGGGACGGAGGCTCCGACCGGGGGACAGCACAACTCTTCTTT.

This clone has more than one count but fewer than ten. The chain joins TRDV1 to TRDJ1; D perhaps matches TRDD3 (6 bases). CDR3 length: 26 residues. CDR1 is TSWWSYY, CDR2 QGS, per germline. Trimming removed 2 bases from V and 6 bases from J, with 49 bases in between. CDR3 residues: CALGETKRIKEGEDTFRGWMVHKLIF. In DNA form, the CDR3 reads TGTGCTCTTGGGGAAACGAAAAGGATAAAAGAAGGGGAGGATACTTTTCGAGGGTGGATGGTCCATAAACTCATCTTT.

The chain is built from TRDV1 and TRDJ1; possible D gene TRDD2, 7 bases. Germline CDR1 is TSWWSYY and CDR2 is QGS. The CDR3 contains 22 residues. Trimming stripped 4 bases from V and 0 bases from J, with 33 bases between. CDR3 sequence (DNA): TGTGCTCTTGGGGGGAACGAATCGGCCTTCCTCCTGTGGGGGTTTTACACCGATAAACTCATCTTT. This sequence encodes CALGGNESAFLLWGFYTDKLIF.

This clone is deemed medium-sized. Other DNA variants within this sample encode the same CDR3. This rearrangement joins TRDV1 to TRDJ1; TRDD3 matches 13 bases. Germline values: CDR1 TSWWSYY, CDR2 QGS. V was clipped by 1 base and J by 1 base; unmatched bases: 9. This CDR3 comprises 19 residues. Written as DNA, the CDR3 is TGTGCTCTTGGGGAACCAGGAGGACTGGGGGATACGCCCACCGATAAACTCATCTTT. This gives the protein CALGEPGGLGDTPTDKLIF.

This clone has just a few counts. The chain uses TRDV1 and TRDJ1, with 11 bases matching TRDD3. The V and J ends lost 3 bases and 10 bases, in that order; junction bases with no gene match: 16. CDR3 length equals 17 residues. Germline CDR1 reads TSWWSYY; CDR2 reads QGS. CDR3 in DNA: TGTGCTCTTGGGGACCATGGGGGATACGGGCCCGTAGGGGGACTCATCTTT. It translates to CALGDHGGYGPVGGLIF.

The gene calls are TRDV1 and TRDJ1; 8 bases align to TRDD3. After removal of 5 bases from V and 2 bases from J, the junction contained 16 bases not matched to a gene. Germline CDR1 TSWWSYY, CDR2 QGS. This CDR3 has 18 amino acids. The CDR3 is CALGSLLGDPRGTDKLIF. CDR3 in DNA: TGTGCTCTTGGGAGCCTTTTGGGGGATCCCCGAGGAACCGATAAACTCATCTTT.

The chain couples TRDV1 to TRDJ1; D might be TRDD3 (6 bases). This CDR3 contains 22 residues. CDR1 is TSWWSYY and CDR2 is QGS in the germline V gene. Trimming took off 5 bases at V and 0 bases at J, with 34 bases between the two ends. CDR3 residues: CALGNHQPQSNLLGPYTDKLIF. The CDR3 bases are TGTGCTCTTGGGAATCACCAGCCACAATCAAATCTGCTGGGGCCGTACACCGATAAACTCATCTTT.